The entry below gives a single T cell receptor (beta chain) sequence along with its context. The source of the sample is a study of blood T cell repertoires in COVID-19. This table comes from immunoSEQ multiplex PCR, and its TCRdb copy is limited to in-frame clones, with some not included. The sample has 250,000 to 350,000 clones, around 86% seen once. Sequences were obtained from peripheral blood. The origin of this receptor is a woman aged 45 to 65 with acute or convalescent COVID-19.

The CDR3 region has the DNA TGTGCCAGCAGTGAGGGGAGACTTACTGAAGCTTTCTTT. This sequence encodes CASSEGRLTEAFF. V usage is TRBV2 and J usage is TRBJ1-1; D not certain. Germline V CDR1 and CDR2: SNHLY, FYNNEI. The CDR3 is 13 residues long. V was clipped by 3 bases and J by 5 bases, with 10 bases between them.